The table lists the clone carrying this T cell receptor (beta chain) with a count of one. The sample belongs to a study of blood T cell repertoires in COVID-19. Study-level background: The origin of the acute and convalescent COVID-19 samples was the United States, Italy and Spain. Sources were T cells, B-cell-depleted T cells, or PBMCs; the material itself was cDNA or gDNA.

Profiling relied on immunoSEQ multiplex PCR, and the TCRdb table lists in-frame clones only, not all of them. The table records approximately 90,000 clones, around 87% of them present only once. The sequence came from a human donor with acute or convalescent COVID-19. The donor label of this sample is uncertain. Sequencing was done on a sample of peripheral blood.

The DNA of the CDR3 is TGTGCCAGCACTGGGTGGCAGGGGGCTGAAAAACTGTTTTTT. Its protein product is CASTGWQGAEKLFF. This chain joins TRBV6-5 and TRBJ1-4; 8 bases are shared with TRBD1. The germline V gene has CDR1 MNHEY and CDR2 SVGAGI. V shed 7 bases and J 7 bases; nucleotides not matched to a gene: 8. This CDR3 spans 14 amino acids.